These T cell receptor beta chains were read from a single sample in a study of CD8 T cells in Susac syndrome. TCRdb independently ran MiXCR on the immunoSEQ multiplex PCR reads; one entry per CDR3 protein. The table records roughly 120,000 distinct CDR3 sequences, 96% of them present only once. The sequencing sample was made of CD4+ T cells from PBMCs. These receptors originate from a human donor in good health. Both conserved end residues are part of each CDR3. The D gene is left open where the match is weak. Some rows have no size entry. The others give once, few or many, or a class for an expanded clone.

NA	NA	TRBV12-3/TRBV12-4	TRBJ2-1	12	CASSLSELGLFF	TGTGCCAGCAGTTTGAGCGAATTGGGGTTGTTCTTC
NA	TRBD1	TRBV20-1	TRBJ2-5	14	CSAREGGPPETQYF	TGCAGTGCTAGAGAAGGGGGCCCCCCAGAGACCCAGTACTTC
once	NA	TRBV29-1	TRBJ1-2	14	CSALVDRGGYGYTF	TGCAGCGCACTCGTTGATAGGGGCGGTTATGGCTACACCTTC
NA	NA	TRBV12-3/TRBV12-4	TRBJ2-2	16	CASTQGIGGNTGELFF	TGTGCCAGCACCCAAGGGATCGGGGGTAACACCGGGGAGCTGTTTTTT
NA	NA	TRBV5-1	TRBJ2-5	13	CASSASLERTQYF	TGCGCCAGCAGCGCCTCGTTAGAGAGAACCCAGTACTTC
once	TRBD2	TRBV3-1	TRBJ2-2	16	CASSQKAGGNTGELFF	TGTGCCAGCAGCCAAAAAGCGGGGGGTAACACCGGGGAGCTGTTTTTT
NA	NA	TRBV7-2	TRBJ2-7	14	CASKGEPMKNEQYF	TGTGCCAGCAAAGGGGAGCCCATGAAGAACGAGCAGTACTTC
NA	NA	TRBV3-1	TRBJ1-5	14	CASSLMGGNQPQHF	TGTGCCAGCAGCCTAATGGGGGGAAATCAGCCCCAGCATTTT
NA	NA	TRBV24-1	TRBJ2-1	14	CATKRGGAEDEQFF	TGTGCCACCAAGCGTGGGGGCGCTGAAGATGAGCAGTTCTTC
NA	NA	TRBV10-3	TRBJ2-5	16	CAISESAQAHQETQYF	TGTGCCATCAGTGAGTCCGCACAGGCTCACCAAGAGACCCAGTACTTC
once	NA	TRBV7-3	TRBJ2-1	15	CASSPQESFYNEQFF	TGTGCCAGCAGCCCCCAAGAAAGCTTCTACAATGAGCAGTTCTTC
NA	NA	TRBV11-3	TRBJ1-1	13	CASSLSLQAEAFF	TGTGCCAGCAGCTTAAGCCTCCAGGCGGAAGCTTTCTTT
once	TRBD2	TRBV4-1	TRBJ2-1	17	CASSQERGGRAYNEQFF	TGCGCCAGCAGCCAAGAACGGGGCGGGAGGGCCTACAATGAGCAGTTCTTC
NA	NA	TRBV6-5	TRBJ2-7	14	CASTPRGDSYEQYF	TGTGCCAGCACCCCGCGCGGAGACTCCTACGAGCAGTACTTC
NA	NA	TRBV24-1	TRBJ1-5	12	CATSDGDQPQHF	TGTGCCACCAGTGACGGAGATCAGCCCCAGCATTTT
once	NA	TRBV3-1	TRBJ2-7	16	CASSPRVETTTYEQYF	TGTGCCAGCAGCCCGAGGGTGGAGACCACAACCTACGAGCAGTACTTC
NA	NA	TRBV4-3	TRBJ2-2	15	CASSQNELFSGELFF	TGCGCCAGCAGCCAAAACGAGTTATTTAGCGGGGAGCTGTTTTTT
few	NA	TRBV24-1	TRBJ1-1	12	CATSKGNTEAFF	TGTGCCACCAGTAAGGGAAACACTGAAGCTTTCTTT
once	NA	TRBV2	TRBJ2-5	13	CASYLANQETQYF	TGTGCCAGCTATTTGGCGAATCAAGAGACCCAGTACTTC
once	NA	TRBV5-6	TRBJ2-6	16	CASSFGIRSGANVLTF	TGTGCCAGCAGCTTTGGGATCCGCTCTGGGGCCAACGTCCTGACTTTC
NA	TRBD1	TRBV7-9	TRBJ2-5	15	CASSPRQGPWETQYF	TGTGCCAGCAGCCCTAGACAGGGGCCATGGGAGACCCAGTACTTC
NA	NA	TRBV2	TRBJ2-6	16	CASSLLVRPGANVLTF	TGTGCCAGCAGCCTCCTTGTTCGCCCTGGGGCCAACGTCCTGACTTTC
NA	TRBD2	TRBV20-1	TRBJ2-7	14	CSAPQTSVGYEQYF	TGCAGTGCTCCTCAGACTAGCGTCGGCTACGAGCAGTACTTC
NA	NA	TRBV19	TRBJ2-2	16	CASSIVGPAGAGELFF	TGTGCCAGTAGTATAGTGGGACCAGCTGGCGCCGGGGAGCTGTTTTTT
NA	TRBD1	TRBV12-5	TRBJ2-6	16	CASRDRGYPGANVLTF	TGTGCTAGCCGGGACAGGGGTTATCCTGGGGCCAACGTCCTGACTTTC
NA	TRBD1	TRBV3-1	TRBJ2-7	16	CASSQAYGTGSNEQYF	TGTGCCAGCAGCCAAGCTTATGGGACAGGGTCGAACGAGCAGTACTTC
NA	TRBD2	TRBV5-4	TRBJ2-3	15	CASSLTSKSTDTQYF	TGTGCCAGCAGTTTGACTAGCAAGAGCACAGATACGCAGTATTTT
NA	NA	TRBV6-5	TRBJ2-2	14	CASSRQSNTGELFF	TGTGCCAGCAGTCGACAGTCGAACACCGGGGAGCTGTTTTTT
NA	NA	TRBV7-9	TRBJ2-4	14	CASSLGRAESIQYF	TGTGCCAGCAGCTTAGGCAGGGCAGAGAGCATTCAGTACTTC
NA	NA	TRBV28	TRBJ2-4	16	CASSLRRKGGDNIQYF	TGTGCCAGCAGTTTACGGAGGAAGGGCGGAGATAACATTCAGTACTTC
NA	TRBD2	TRBV28	TRBJ2-1	15	CASSPPQAGVNEQFF	TGTGCCAGCAGCCCCCCCCAAGCGGGAGTCAATGAGCAGTTCTTC
NA	TRBD1	TRBV7-9	TRBJ2-5	17	CASSLRDRGRDQETQYF	TGTGCCAGCAGCTTACGGGACAGAGGACGGGACCAAGAGACCCAGTACTTC
NA	TRBD1	TRBV19	TRBJ2-5	14	CASGGTGLGETQYF	TGTGCCAGCGGTGGGACAGGGCTAGGAGAGACCCAGTACTTC
NA	NA	TRBV20-1	TRBJ2-5	15	CSARSRLLNQETQYF	TGCAGTGCTAGATCTCGACTATTAAACCAAGAGACCCAGTACTTC
NA	NA	TRBV7-2	TRBJ2-1	16	CASSLALAGPYNEQFF	TGTGCCAGCAGCTTAGCGCTTGCGGGCCCCTACAATGAGCAGTTCTTC
NA	TRBD1	TRBV30	TRBJ1-6	14	CAFSRQGGSSPLHF	TGTGCCTTTTCGAGACAGGGGGGTTCATCACCCCTCCACTTT
NA	NA	TRBV5-1	TRBJ1-5	14	CASSNGASNQPQHF	TGCGCCAGCAGCAACGGAGCGAGCAATCAGCCCCAGCATTTT
NA	NA	TRBV3-1	TRBJ1-2	13	CASSPGTVYGYTF	TGTGCCAGCAGCCCCGGGACGGTGTATGGCTACACCTTC
NA	NA	TRBV9	TRBJ1-1	12	CASSVAGAEAFF	TGTGCCAGCAGCGTAGCCGGGGCTGAAGCTTTCTTT
NA	TRBD1	TRBV6-5	TRBJ2-3	15	CASRSGTGITDTQYF	TGTGCCAGCAGGTCCGGGACAGGGATCACAGATACGCAGTATTTT
NA	NA	TRBV3-1	TRBJ1-5	13	CASSGPGKQPQHF	TGTGCCAGCAGCGGGCCAGGAAAACAGCCCCAGCATTTT
NA	NA	TRBV2	TRBJ2-7	14	CASSHPGHQYEQYF	TGTGCCAGCAGTCACCCGGGACACCAGTACGAGCAGTACTTC
once	TRBD2	TRBV7-2	TRBJ2-7	14	CASSPGLAYYEQYF	TGTGCCAGCAGCCCCGGACTAGCGTACTACGAGCAGTACTTC